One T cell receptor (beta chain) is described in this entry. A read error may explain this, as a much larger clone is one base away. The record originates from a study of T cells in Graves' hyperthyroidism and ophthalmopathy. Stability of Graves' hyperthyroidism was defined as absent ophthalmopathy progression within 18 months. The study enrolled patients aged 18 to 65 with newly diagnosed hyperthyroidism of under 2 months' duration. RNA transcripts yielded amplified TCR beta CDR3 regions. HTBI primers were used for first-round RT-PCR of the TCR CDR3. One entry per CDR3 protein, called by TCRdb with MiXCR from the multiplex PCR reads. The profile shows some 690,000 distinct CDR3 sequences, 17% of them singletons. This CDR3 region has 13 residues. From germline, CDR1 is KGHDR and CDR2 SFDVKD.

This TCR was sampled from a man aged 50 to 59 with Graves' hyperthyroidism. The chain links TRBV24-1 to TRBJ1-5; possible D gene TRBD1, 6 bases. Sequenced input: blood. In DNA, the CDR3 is TGTGCCACCAGTGATTTCCAGGGGCAGCTCCAGCATTTT. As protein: CATSDFQGQLQHF.